Each of the 25 T cell receptor beta chains below was sequenced from the same sample in a study of shared clonotypes between healthy human individuals. Measured with immunoSEQ multiplex PCR; TCRdb has only the in-frame clones, and not every one. The sample holds some 1,600,000 clones, 98% seen once. The sequenced sample was naive CD4+ T cells sorted from blood. The subset here: CD45RA+ positively selected. These receptors all come from a young man in good health.

The V and J genes are TRBV4-1 and TRBJ2-3; D uncertain. Trimming took off 5 bases at V and 0 bases at J, with 12 bases between the two ends. This CDR3 comprises 15 residues. The germline V gene has CDR1 MGHRA and CDR2 YSYEKL. CDR3 nucleotide sequence: TGCGCCAGCAGCTCGAACATTCTTAGCACAGATACGCAGTATTTT. Protein: CASSSNILSTDTQYF.

The chain employs TRBV29-1 and TRBJ2-5, with D perhaps matching TRBD1 or TRBD2 (6 bases each). CDR1 and CDR2 (germline): SQVTM, ANQGSEA. CDR3 length equals 14 residues. V lost 0 bases, J lost 0 bases, and 8 bases lay in between. CDR3 sequence (DNA): TGCAGCGTTGAAGAGCGGGACAACCAAGAGACCCAGTACTTC. It codes for CSVEERDNQETQYF.

The chain links TRBV19 to TRBJ1-2; tentative D call: TRBD1 (6 bases). The CDR3 spans 15 residues. V lost 10 bases and J lost 2, with 20 bases in between. Germline-derived CDR1 and CDR2 are LNHDA and SQIVND (reference sequence). CDR3 nucleotides: TGTGCCATTCAAACAGGGAGCCGGTACAACTATGGCTACACCTTC. As protein: CAIQTGSRYNYGYTF.

This clone was recorded once. The chain carries TRBV28 and TRBJ1-5, with D maybe TRBD1 (5 bases). The germline CDR1 and CDR2 sequences are MDHEN and SYDVKM. V lost 5 bases and J 0 bases, leaving 17 bases between the germline ends. The CDR3 is made up of 17 amino acids. CDR3 amino acids: CASSRLLMDNSNQPQHF. CDR3 nucleotide sequence: TGTGCCAGCAGTCGACTCCTGATGGACAATAGCAATCAGCCCCAGCATTTT.

The chain has TRBV9 and TRBJ2-7; perhaps D is TRBD1 or TRBD2 (5 bases each). This CDR3 comprises 13 residues. The germline V gene encodes CDR1 SGDLS and CDR2 YYNGEE. V lost 2 bases to trimming and J lost 4 bases, with 10 bases between them. CDR3 in amino acids: CASSVGTEYEQYF. The DNA for the CDR3 is TGTGCCAGCAGCGTTGGGACGGAGTACGAGCAGTACTTC.

The chain has TRBV18 and TRBJ2-2; a possible D gene is TRBD2 (5 bases). CDR1 is KGHSH, CDR2 LQKENI, per germline. V lost 3 bases and J 6 bases, leaving 11 bases between the germline ends. The length of the CDR3 is 14 residues. CDR3 sequence reads: CASSPLGSAGELFF. In DNA, the CDR3 is TGTGCCAGCTCACCGCTAGGGAGTGCCGGGGAGCTGTTTTTT.

The CDR3 protein is CASSLGRYRQKNTEAFF. DNA of the CDR3: TGTGCCAGCAGCTTAGGAAGGTATAGACAGAAGAACACTGAAGCTTTCTTT. The chain has TRBV11-2 and TRBJ1-1; TRBD1 might be the D (5 bases). The germline V and J ends were trimmed by 1 base and 1 base, with 16 bases remaining between them. The CDR3 sequence is 17 residues long. In germline, CDR1 is SGHAT, CDR2 FQNNGV. Filled out from reference TRBV11-2 and TRBJ1-1, the complete variable domain reads EAGVAQSPRYKIIEKRQSVAFWCNPISGHATLYWYQQILGQGPKLLIQFQNNGVVDDSQLPKDRFSAERLKGVDSTLKIQPAKLEDSAVYLCASSLGRYRQKNTEAFFGQGTRLTVV.

The rearrangement joins TRBV7-7 to TRBJ2-5; either TRBD1 or TRBD2 may supply D (6 bases each). This CDR3 spans 17 amino acids. CDR1 SSHAT and CDR2 FNYEAQ come from the germline V gene (reference sequence). The V end lost 0 bases, the J end lost 3 bases, and 17 bases lay between the germline ends. The CDR3 protein is CASSLAVKGGSKETQYF. As DNA, the CDR3 is TGTGCCAGCAGCTTAGCAGTAAAGGGGGGTTCGAAAGAGACCCAGTACTTC.

Regarding this clone: The junction departs from the called germline gene at one end, perhaps through a read error. V is TRBV7-7 and J is TRBJ2-7, with TRBD1 identical over 7 bases. CDR3 length equals 15 residues. CDR1 is SSHAT, CDR2 FNYEAQ, per germline (reference sequence). The CDR3 nucleotides are TGTGCTAGCAGCCCGAACAGGGGATACTCCTACGAGCAGTACTTC. Amino acids: CASSPNRGYSYEQYF.

The rearrangement uses TRBV5-8 and TRBJ2-3; 9 nucleotides match TRBD1. CDR1 and CDR2 (germline): SGHTS, YDEGEE. V shed 3 bases and J 4 bases; nucleotides not matched to a gene: 6. The CDR3 totals 15 residues. Here the CDR3 DNA reads TGTGCCAGCAGCTACGGGACAGGGTTGGCAGATACGCAGTATTTT. As protein: CASSYGTGLADTQYF.

The V and J genes are TRBV5-1 and TRBJ2-1; TRBD2 aligns across 7 bases. The CDR3 contains 14 residues. V shed 2 bases and J 8 bases; nucleotides not matched to a gene: 7. The germline CDR1 and CDR2 sequences are SGHRS and YFSETQ. CDR3 in DNA: TGCGCCAGCAGCTTAGCGGGAACTGGGGATGAGCAGTTCTTC. Its protein is CASSLAGTGDEQFF.

V usage is TRBV6-6 and J usage is TRBJ1-5; 7 bases are a match to TRBD1. The CDR3 is 15 residues long. V was pared by 10 bases and J by 4 bases, with 13 bases of the junction left unmatched. CDR1 is MNHNY and CDR2 is SVGAGI in the germline V gene (reference sequence). The CDR3 coding sequence is TGTGCCACCAAAGGGACAGCCAAGTTTAATCAGCCCCAGCATTTT. Its protein product is CATKGTAKFNQPQHF.

The table lists this clone with a count of one. The chain recombines TRBV5-1 with TRBJ2-7, with TRBD1 matching 7 bases. The CDR3 is made up of 15 amino acids. Unmatched junction bases numbered 9, after V lost 4 bases and J lost 2 bases. Germline V CDR1 and CDR2: SGHRS, YFSETQ. The CDR3 protein is CASSRGTEWTYEQYF. CDR3 nucleotide sequence: TGCGCCAGCAGCCGAGGGACAGAGTGGACCTACGAGCAGTACTTC. The full variable domain, rest sourced from reference TRBV5-1 and TRBJ2-7, is KAGVTQTPRYLIKTRGQQVTLSCSPISGHRSVSWYQQTPGQGLQFLFEYFSETQRNKGNFPGRFSGRQFSNSRSEMNVSTLELGDSALYLCASSRGTEWTYEQYFGPGTRLTVT.

V gene TRBV15 combines with J gene TRBJ2-5, with D uncertain. This CDR3 has 13 residues. Germline-derived CDR1 and CDR2 are LNHNV and YYDKDF (reference sequence). Deletions cut 0 bases from V and 0 bases from J, with 2 bases between. The CDR3 sequence: CATSRENQETQYF. The CDR3 nucleotides are TGTGCCACCAGCAGAGAAAACCAAGAGACCCAGTACTTC.

The V and J genes are TRBV18 and TRBJ2-2; D remains ambiguous. Germline V CDR1 and CDR2: KGHSH, LQKENI. The germline V and J ends were trimmed by 2 bases and 0 bases, with 19 bases remaining between them. The CDR3 runs 19 residues. The CDR3 DNA follows: TGTGCCAGCTCACCATTCGACCTTGTGGAGTTCGCGAACACCGGGGAGCTGTTTTTT. Its protein product is CASSPFDLVEFANTGELFF.

This clone is a singleton in its sample. V is TRBV25-1 and J is TRBJ2-2, with 13 bases that match TRBD2. V lost 2 bases, J lost 2 bases, and 2 bases stayed unmatched. The germline CDR1 and CDR2 sequences are MGHDK and SYGVNS. This CDR3 is 17 amino acids long. The CDR3 sequence is CASSEPGLAGNTGELFF. Here the CDR3 DNA reads TGTGCCAGCAGTGAACCGGGACTAGCGGGAAACACCGGGGAGCTGTTTTTT.

This clone was picked up one time. The chain uses TRBV15 and TRBJ1-4; D is uncertain. With 1 base removed from V and 8 bases from J, the gap between germline ends came to 17 bases. The V gene's germline CDR1 is LNHNV and CDR2 YYDKDF (reference sequence). This CDR3 has 16 residues. The CDR3 DNA sequence: TGTGCCACCAGCAGAGTACCATCAGTGAGTGGAGAAAAACTGTTTTTT. Translating it yields CATSRVPSVSGEKLFF.

Comment on this clone: Additional DNA sequences in this sample encode the identical CDR3. This chain uses TRBV5-1 with TRBJ2-5; D unresolved. Per germline, CDR1 SGHRS and CDR2 YFSETQ. The CDR3 loop spans 13 amino acids. V was cut by 0 bases and J by 3 bases, with 6 bases left in between. The CDR3 sequence is CASSLGAEETQYF. CDR3 sequence (DNA): TGCGCCAGCAGCTTGGGGGCAGAAGAGACCCAGTACTTC. The variable domain in full, completed from reference TRBV5-1 and TRBJ2-5, reads KAGVTQTPRYLIKTRGQQVTLSCSPISGHRSVSWYQQTPGQGLQFLFEYFSETQRNKGNFPGRFSGRQFSNSRSEMNVSTLELGDSALYLCASSLGAEETQYFGPGTRLLVL.

CDR3 in DNA: TGTGCCAGCAGCGGACCGGGGCTCCTCAACTACAATGAGCAGTTCTTC. Its translation: CASSGPGLLNYNEQFF. The chain links TRBV9 to TRBJ2-1, with D perhaps assigned TRBD1 or TRBD2 (5 bases each). The CDR3 has 16 residues. The germline V gene has CDR1 SGDLS and CDR2 YYNGEE. The ends were cut back, 3 bases at V and 3 bases at J, with 16 bases in the middle.

The rearrangement links TRBV29-1 to TRBJ2-1; 7 bases fit TRBD2. CDR3 length: 14 residues. With V trimmed by 5 bases and J by 0 bases, 4 bases remained unmatched. CDR1 and CDR2 from the germline V gene are SQVTM and ANQGSEA. In DNA form, the CDR3 reads TGCAGCGTTAAGCGGGAACCCTCCTACAATGAGCAGTTCTTC. It specifies CSVKREPSYNEQFF.

CDR3 region: CASSPGGYEQFF. In DNA form, the CDR3 reads TGTGCCAGCAGCCCCGGGGGGTATGAGCAGTTCTTC. The genes are TRBV7-6 and TRBJ2-1; 7 bases map to TRBD2. V was pared by 5 bases and J by 8 bases, with 3 bases of the junction left unmatched. The CDR3 is 12 residues long. Germline lookup yields CDR1 SGHVS and CDR2 FNYEAQ.

CDR3 residues: CASSQGLWGATADTQYF. The CDR3 bases are TGCGCCAGCAGCCAAGGATTGTGGGGGGCTACAGCAGATACGCAGTATTTT. The chain couples TRBV4-3 to TRBJ2-3, with D perhaps assigned TRBD1 or TRBD2 (6 bases each). CDR3 length equals 17 residues. Trimming stripped 1 base from V and 4 bases from J, with 18 bases between. Germline V gene lookup returns CDR1 LGHNA and CDR2 YSLEER.

This clone was seen a single time. The gene calls are TRBV19 and TRBJ1-1, with 9 nucleotides matching TRBD1. The CDR3 is made up of 14 amino acids. The trim removed 9 bases at V and 1 base at J, leaving 6 bases unmatched. Looked up from germline, CDR1 is LNHDA and CDR2 is SQIVND (reference sequence). The CDR3: CASRDRGWNTEAFF. DNA of the CDR3: TGTGCCAGCCGAGACAGGGGGTGGAACACTGAAGCTTTCTTT.

The V call is TRBV7-9, the J call TRBJ1-3; D ambiguous. This CDR3 has 13 amino acids. V was trimmed by 1 base and J by 4 bases, leaving 5 bases between them. In germline, CDR1 is SEHNR, CDR2 FQNEAQ (reference sequence). In DNA, the CDR3 is TGTGCCAGCAGCTTAGGGCGGGGAAACACCATATATTTT. Its translation is CASSLGRGNTIYF.

This clone occurred once. V is TRBV2 and J is TRBJ2-3, with D perhaps being TRBD1 or TRBD2 (6 bases each). The V end lost 8 bases, the J end lost 11 bases, and 8 bases lay between the germline ends. Germline V CDR1 and CDR2: SNHLY, FYNNEI. This CDR3 contains 9 residues. The CDR3 nucleotides read TGTGCCAGCGGGGGGCAGCAGTATTTT. It yields the protein CASGGQQYF.